Described below is a single TCR beta chain sequence and its context. The CDR3 length is 16 residues. This sample stems from a study of T cells expressing NK-cell markers. Overall study: HCMV serostatus: seven of eight sequenced donors positive, one negative.

With the 5' RACE reads reprocessed, TCRdb shows one record per CDR3 protein and no DNA. This sample carries 200,000 to 300,000 distinct CDR3 sequences, with about 0.39% going to the ten biggest clones. The V and J genes are TRBV12-3 or TRBV12-4 and TRBJ2-5; TCRdb's D gene call, TRBD2, goes unchecked for lack of DNA. The specimen was blood T cells: a sorted CD56 or NKG2C T cell subset, CD4+ or CD8+ T cells, or bulk PBMC T cells (not recorded which). The receptor's source is a young man in good health. This CDR3 is CASSLSGTSAGETQYF.